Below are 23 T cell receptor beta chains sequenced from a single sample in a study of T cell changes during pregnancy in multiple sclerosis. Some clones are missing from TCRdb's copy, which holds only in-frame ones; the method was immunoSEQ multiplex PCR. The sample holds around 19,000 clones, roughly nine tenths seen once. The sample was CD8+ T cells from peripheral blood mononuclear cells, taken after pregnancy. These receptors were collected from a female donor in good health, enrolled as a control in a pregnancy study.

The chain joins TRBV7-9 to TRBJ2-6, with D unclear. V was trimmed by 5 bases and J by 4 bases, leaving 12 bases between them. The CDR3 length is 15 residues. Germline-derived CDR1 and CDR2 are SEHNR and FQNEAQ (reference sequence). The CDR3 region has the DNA TGTGCCAGCAGCCGGTCCGCTTTAGGGGCCAACGTCCTGACTTTC. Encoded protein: CASSRSALGANVLTF. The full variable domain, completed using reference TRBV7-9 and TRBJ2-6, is DTGVSQNPRHKITKRGQNVTFRCDPISEHNRLYWYRQTLGQGPEFLTYFQNEAQLEKSRLLSDRFSAERPKGSFSTLEIQRTEQGDSAMYLCASSRSALGANVLTFGAGSRLTVL.

The CDR3 reads CASSSRQGAHGYTF. The DNA of the CDR3 is TGTGCCAGCAGTTCCCGACAGGGGGCTCATGGCTACACCTTC. The J gene is TRBJ1-2, the V gene TRBV6-5; 10 bases match TRBD1. Germline values: CDR1 MNHEY, CDR2 SVGAGI. V gave up 4 bases and J gave up 6 bases; unmatched junction bases: 5. The CDR3 totals 14 residues.

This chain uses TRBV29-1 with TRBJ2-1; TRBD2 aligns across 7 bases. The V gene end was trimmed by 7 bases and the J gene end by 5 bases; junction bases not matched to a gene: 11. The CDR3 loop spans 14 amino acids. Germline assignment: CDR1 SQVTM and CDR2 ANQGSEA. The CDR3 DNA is TGCAGCGCCGGAGGGGCTAGCGGCCACAATGAGCAGTTCTTC. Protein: CSAGGASGHNEQFF.

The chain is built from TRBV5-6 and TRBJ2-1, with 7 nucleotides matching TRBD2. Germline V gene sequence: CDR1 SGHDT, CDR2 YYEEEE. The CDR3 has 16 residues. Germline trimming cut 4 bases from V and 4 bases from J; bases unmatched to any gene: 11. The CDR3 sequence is CASSDPSPGGYNEQFF. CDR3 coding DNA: TGTGCCAGCAGCGACCCCTCCCCGGGGGGATACAATGAGCAGTTCTTC. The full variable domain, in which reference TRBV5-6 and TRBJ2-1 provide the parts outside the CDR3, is DAGVTQSPTHLIKTRGQQVTLRCSPKSGHDTVSWYQQALGQGPQFIFQYYEEEERQRGNFPDRFSGHQFPNYSSELNVNALLLGDSALYLCASSDPSPGGYNEQFFGPGTRLTVL.

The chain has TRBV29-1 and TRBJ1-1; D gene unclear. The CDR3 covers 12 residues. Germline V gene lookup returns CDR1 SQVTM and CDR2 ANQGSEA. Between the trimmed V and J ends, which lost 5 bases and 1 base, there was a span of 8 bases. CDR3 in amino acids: CSVTARNTEAFF. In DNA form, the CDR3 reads TGCAGCGTTACAGCCAGGAACACTGAAGCTTTCTTT.

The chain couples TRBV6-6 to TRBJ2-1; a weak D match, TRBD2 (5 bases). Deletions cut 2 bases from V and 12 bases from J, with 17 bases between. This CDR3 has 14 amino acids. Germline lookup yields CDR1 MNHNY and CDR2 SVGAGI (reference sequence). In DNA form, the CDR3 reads TGTGCCAGCAGTTACAACGGGAATTCCAACGGGCAGTTCTTC. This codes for CASSYNGNSNGQFF.

This CDR3 is CASSEAGLRTGPNEQFF. As DNA, the CDR3 is TGCGCCAGCAGTGAGGCAGGTCTTAGAACAGGACCAAATGAGCAGTTCTTC. The J gene is TRBJ2-1, the V gene TRBV10-1; D is possibly TRBD1 (5 bases). CDR3 size: 17 residues. The V gene's germline CDR1 is WNHNN and CDR2 SYGVQD (reference sequence). Trimming pared 2 bases from V and 7 bases from J, leaving 21 bases between.

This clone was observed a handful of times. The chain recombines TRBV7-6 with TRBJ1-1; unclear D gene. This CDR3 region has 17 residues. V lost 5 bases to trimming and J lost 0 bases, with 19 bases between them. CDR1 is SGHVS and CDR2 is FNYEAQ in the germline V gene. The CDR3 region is CASSPGTVIRMNTEAFF. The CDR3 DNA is TGTGCCAGCAGCCCCGGTACAGTGATAAGAATGAACACTGAAGCTTTCTTT. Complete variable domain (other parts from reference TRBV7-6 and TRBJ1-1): GAGVSQSPRYKVTKRGQDVALRCDPISGHVSLYWYRQALGQGPEFLTYFNYEAQQDKSGLPNDRFSAERPEGSISTLTIQRTEQRDSAMYRCASSPGTVIRMNTEAFFGQGTRLTVV.

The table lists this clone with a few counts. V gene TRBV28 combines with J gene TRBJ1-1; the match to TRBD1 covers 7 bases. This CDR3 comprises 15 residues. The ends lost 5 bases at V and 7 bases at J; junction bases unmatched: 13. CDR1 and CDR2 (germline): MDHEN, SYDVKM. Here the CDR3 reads CASSHRTTGLFEAFF. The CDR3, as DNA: TGTGCCAGCAGTCACCGGACGACAGGGCTCTTTGAAGCTTTCTTT.

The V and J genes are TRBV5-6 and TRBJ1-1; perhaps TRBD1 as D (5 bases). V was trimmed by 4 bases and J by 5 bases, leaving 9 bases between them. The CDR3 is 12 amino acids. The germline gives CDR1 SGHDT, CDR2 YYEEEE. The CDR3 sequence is CASSTGGTEAFF. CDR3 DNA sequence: TGTGCCAGCAGCACCGGGGGAACTGAAGCTTTCTTT.

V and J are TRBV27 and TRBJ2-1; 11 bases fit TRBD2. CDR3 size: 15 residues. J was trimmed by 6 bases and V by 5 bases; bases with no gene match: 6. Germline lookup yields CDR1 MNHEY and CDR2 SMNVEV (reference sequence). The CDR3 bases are TGTGCCAGCAGTCCCATAGCGGGGGGGTTCAATGAGCAGTTCTTC. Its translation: CASSPIAGGFNEQFF.

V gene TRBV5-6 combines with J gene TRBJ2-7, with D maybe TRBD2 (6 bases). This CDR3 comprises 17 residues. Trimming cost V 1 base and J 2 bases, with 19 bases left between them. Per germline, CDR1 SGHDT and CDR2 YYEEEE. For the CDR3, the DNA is TGTGCCAGCAGCTTGTTTAGTGATACCCCGGGGGCCTACGAGCAGTACTTC. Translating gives CASSLFSDTPGAYEQYF.

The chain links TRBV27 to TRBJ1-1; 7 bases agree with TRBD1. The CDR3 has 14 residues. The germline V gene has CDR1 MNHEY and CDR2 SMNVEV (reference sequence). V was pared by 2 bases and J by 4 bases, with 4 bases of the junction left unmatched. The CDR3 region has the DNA TGTGCCAGCAGTTTAGCAGGGGGAGGCACTGAAGCTTTCTTT. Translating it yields CASSLAGGGTEAFF.

The CDR3 protein is CASSYVGPRSVTEAFF. For the CDR3, the DNA is TGTGCCAGCAGTTACGTGGGGCCCCGATCAGTCACTGAAGCTTTCTTT. This chain joins TRBV6-5 and TRBJ1-1; D is perhaps TRBD1 (5 bases). The V gene lost 2 bases and the J gene lost 4 bases, with 17 bases spanning the gap. The V gene's germline CDR1 is MNHEY and CDR2 SVGAGI. CDR3 length: 16 amino acids.

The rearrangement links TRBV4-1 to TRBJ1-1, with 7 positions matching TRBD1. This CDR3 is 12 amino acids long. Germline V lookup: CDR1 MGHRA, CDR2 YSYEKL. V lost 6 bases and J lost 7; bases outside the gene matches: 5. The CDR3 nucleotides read TGCGCCAGCAGGGGACAGAACGGTGAAGCTTTCTTT. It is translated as CASRGQNGEAFF.

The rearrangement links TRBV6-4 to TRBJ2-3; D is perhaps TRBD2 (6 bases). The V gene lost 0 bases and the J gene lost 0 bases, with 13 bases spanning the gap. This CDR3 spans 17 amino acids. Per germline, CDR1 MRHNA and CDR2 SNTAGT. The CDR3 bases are TGTGCCAGCAGTGACTCGAACCTAGCGCATAGCACAGATACGCAGTATTTT. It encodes CASSDSNLAHSTDTQYF.

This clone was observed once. Written as DNA, the CDR3 is TGTGCCAGCAGTGTGGGGACAGGGACTTCCACTGGGGAGCTGTTTTTT. It translates to CASSVGTGTSTGELFF. V usage is TRBV6-1 and J usage is TRBJ2-2; 9 bases fit TRBD1. Germline assignment: CDR1 MNHNS and CDR2 SASEGT. J gave up 8 bases and V 4 bases, and 11 bases lay outside the gene matches. This CDR3 comprises 16 residues.

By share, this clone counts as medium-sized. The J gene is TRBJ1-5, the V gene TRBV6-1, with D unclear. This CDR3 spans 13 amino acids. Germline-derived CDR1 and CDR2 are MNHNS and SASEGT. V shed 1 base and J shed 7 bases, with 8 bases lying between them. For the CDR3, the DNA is TGTGCCAGCAGTGAAGAGGAGTGGCAGCCCCAGCATTTT. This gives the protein CASSEEEWQPQHF.

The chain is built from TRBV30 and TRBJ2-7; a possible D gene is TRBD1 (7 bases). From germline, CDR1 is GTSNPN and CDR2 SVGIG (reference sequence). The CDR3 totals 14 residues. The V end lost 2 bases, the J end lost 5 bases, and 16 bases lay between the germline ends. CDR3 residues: CAWSYRGGVDEQYF. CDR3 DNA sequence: TGTGCCTGGAGTTACAGGGGCGGGGTGGACGAGCAGTACTTC.

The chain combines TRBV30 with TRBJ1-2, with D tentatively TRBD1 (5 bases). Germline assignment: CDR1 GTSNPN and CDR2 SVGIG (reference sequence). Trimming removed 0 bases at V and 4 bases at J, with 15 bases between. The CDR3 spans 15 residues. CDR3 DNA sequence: TGTGCCTGGAGTGTGTGGGACCGGGGACTCTATGGCTACACCTTC. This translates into CAWSVWDRGLYGYTF.

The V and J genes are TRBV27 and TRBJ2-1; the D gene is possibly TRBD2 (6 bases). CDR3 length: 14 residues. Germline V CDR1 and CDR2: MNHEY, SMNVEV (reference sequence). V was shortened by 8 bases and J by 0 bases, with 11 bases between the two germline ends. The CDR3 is CASLGGSSYNEQFF. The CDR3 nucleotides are TGTGCCAGCCTGGGGGGAAGCTCCTACAATGAGCAGTTCTTC.

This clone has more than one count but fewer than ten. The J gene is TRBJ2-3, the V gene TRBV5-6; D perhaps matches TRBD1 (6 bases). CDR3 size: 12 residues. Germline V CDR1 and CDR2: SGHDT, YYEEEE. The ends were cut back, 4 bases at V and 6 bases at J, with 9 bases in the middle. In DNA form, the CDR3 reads TGTGCCAGCAGCACAGGGTTCGATACGCAGTATTTT. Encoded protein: CASSTGFDTQYF.

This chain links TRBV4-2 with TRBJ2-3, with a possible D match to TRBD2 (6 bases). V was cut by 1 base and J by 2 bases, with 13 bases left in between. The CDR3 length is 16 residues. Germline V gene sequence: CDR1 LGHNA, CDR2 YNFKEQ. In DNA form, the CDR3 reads TGTGCCAGCAGCCAAGGGCAACCGGGAGACACAGATACGCAGTATTTT. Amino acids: CASSQGQPGDTDTQYF.